These T cell receptor beta chains were read from a single sample in a study of T-cell reconstitution after alpha-beta-depleted transplantation in children. From the PCR reads, TCRdb called clonotypes with MiXCR, one entry per CDR3 protein. The data contain around 200,000 distinct CDR3 sequences, about 8.7% of them seen just once; the ten biggest clones take up roughly 35%. The material sequenced was PBMCs, mostly from graft donor cells, taken 360 days after TCRalphabeta/CD19-depleted stem cell transplant. The source is a male patient between 2 and 10 years old who had a stem cell transplant for acute myeloid leukemia, so the T cells may come from the graft donor. The CDR3 runs from the conserved cysteine through the conserved F or W. The order of the fields is clone size, J gene, D gene, V gene, CDR3 protein, CDR3 DNA. A D gene is named only where the DNA matches it firmly. Expanded clones are given a class, and other clones once, few, many or no size at all.

size: -; J: TRBJ1-5; D: -; V: TRBV4-3; CDR3: CASSQGIGGNQPQHF; DNA: TGCGCCAGCAGCCAAGGAATTGGGGGCAATCAGCCCCAGCATTTT
size: few; J: TRBJ1-5; D: -; V: TRBV7-9; CDR3: CASSLQGDNQPQHF; DNA: TGTGCCAGCAGCTTACAAGGGGACAATCAGCCCCAGCATTTT
size: many; J: TRBJ2-1; D: -; V: TRBV12-3/TRBV12-4; CDR3: CASSLGSGTYNEQFF; DNA: TGTGCCAGCAGTTTAGGGAGTGGCACCTACAATGAGCAGTTCTTC
size: many; J: TRBJ2-4; D: -; V: TRBV15; CDR3: CATALGDKERNIQYF; DNA: TGTGCCACCGCTTTAGGGGACAAAGAAAGAAACATTCAGTACTTC
size: few; J: TRBJ2-3; D: -; V: TRBV7-2; CDR3: CASSFVGSKGDTQYF; DNA: TGTGCCAGCAGCTTCGTCGGGAGTAAGGGAGATACGCAGTATTTT
size: many; J: TRBJ2-7; D: -; V: TRBV28; CDR3: CASSSGDSSSYEQYF; DNA: TGTGCCAGCAGTTCCGGAGATTCGTCCTCCTACGAGCAGTACTTC
size: few; J: TRBJ2-2; D: -; V: TRBV5-1; CDR3: CASSFPLGGGALRELFF; DNA: TGCGCCAGCAGCTTCCCTCTCGGCGGGGGCGCCTTAAGGGAGCTGTTTTTT
size: many; J: TRBJ1-2; D: -; V: TRBV5-1; CDR3: CASSTKLTNNYGYTF; DNA: TGCGCCAGCAGCACCAAGCTGACCAATAACTATGGCTACACCTTC
size: -; J: TRBJ2-1; D: TRBD2; V: TRBV28; CDR3: CASSAKTSGGRGEQFF; DNA: TGTGCCAGCAGTGCTAAAACTAGCGGGGGCCGCGGTGAGCAGTTCTTC
size: -; J: TRBJ1-1; D: -; V: TRBV12-5; CDR3: CASGLVKDRFGEAFF; DNA: TGTGCTAGTGGTTTGGTAAAAGACAGGTTCGGTGAAGCTTTCTTT
size: few; J: TRBJ2-1; D: -; V: TRBV5-6; CDR3: CASSLARGSDEQFF; DNA: TGTGCCAGCAGCTTGGCTCGGGGGTCGGATGAGCAGTTCTTC
size: -; J: TRBJ1-1; D: -; V: TRBV4-3; CDR3: CASSQSWGTEAFF; DNA: TGCGCCAGCAGCCAAAGTTGGGGTACTGAAGCTTTCTTT
size: many; J: TRBJ1-1; D: -; V: TRBV27; CDR3: CASSTYEVNTEAFF; DNA: TGTGCCAGCAGTACGTATGAAGTGAACACTGAAGCTTTCTTT
size: few; J: TRBJ1-3; D: TRBD1; V: TRBV5-1; CDR3: CASSPRTGPITGNTIYF; DNA: TGCGCCAGCAGCCCACGGACAGGACCGATCACTGGAAACACCATATATTTT
size: few; J: TRBJ2-7; D: TRBD1; V: TRBV5-4; CDR3: CASSQGGGQGSYEQYF; DNA: TGTGCCAGCAGCCAGGGCGGGGGACAGGGCTCCTACGAGCAGTACTTC
size: -; J: TRBJ2-7; D: -; V: TRBV7-9; CDR3: CASSLGAGSEQYF; DNA: TGTGCCAGCAGCTTAGGGGCTGGGAGTGAGCAGTACTTC
size: -; J: TRBJ2-6; D: -; V: TRBV18; CDR3: CASSRRHSGANVLTF; DNA: TGTGCCAGCTCACGCAGGCACTCTGGGGCCAACGTCCTGACTTTC
size: -; J: TRBJ2-3; D: -; V: TRBV7-2; CDR3: CASRPSGGTDTQYF; DNA: TGTGCCAGCAGACCCAGCGGCGGCACAGATACGCAGTATTTT
size: -; J: TRBJ2-3; D: TRBD2; V: TRBV6-1; CDR3: CASRIAGRRTDTQYF; DNA: TGTGCCAGCAGGATAGCGGGGCGACGCACAGATACGCAGTATTTT
size: -; J: TRBJ2-7; D: -; V: TRBV7-8; CDR3: CASSLGVGTTYEQYF; DNA: TGTGCCAGCAGCTTAGGCGTAGGGACGACCTACGAGCAGTACTTC